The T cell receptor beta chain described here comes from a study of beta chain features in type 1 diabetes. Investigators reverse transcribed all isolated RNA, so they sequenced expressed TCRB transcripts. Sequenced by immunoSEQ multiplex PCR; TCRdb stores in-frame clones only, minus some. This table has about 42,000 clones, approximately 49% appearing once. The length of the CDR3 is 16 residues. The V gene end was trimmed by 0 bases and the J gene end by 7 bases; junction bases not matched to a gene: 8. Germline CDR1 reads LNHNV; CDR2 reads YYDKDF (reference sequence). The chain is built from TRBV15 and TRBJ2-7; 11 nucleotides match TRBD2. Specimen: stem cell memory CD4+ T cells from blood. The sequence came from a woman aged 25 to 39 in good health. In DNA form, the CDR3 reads TGTGCCACCAGCAGAGATCAAATAGCGGGAGGGAGGGAGCAGTACTTC. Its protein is CATSRDQIAGGREQYF.